This note documents a single TCR beta chain sequence. Its target is unknown. This sample includes further DNA sequences coding for the same CDR3. These data are taken from a study of shared clonotypes between healthy human individuals. Study observations and caveats: Shared across four donors were roughly 5% of the naive CD4 clonotypes.

Generated by immunoSEQ multiplex PCR, the TCRdb table keeps only in-frame clones and is missing some. The table records about 1.9 million clones, around 93% of them present only once. The naive CD8 subset, CD45RO-negative cells positively selected for CCR7, excluded terminally differentiated effector memory CD45RA+ cells. Trimming took off 1 base at V and 3 bases at J, with 9 bases between the two ends. There are 15 residues in the CDR3. Germline V lookup: CDR1 SGHVS, CDR2 FQNEAQ. Specimen: naive CD8+ T cells from PBMCs. The V gene is TRBV7-8, the J gene TRBJ2-2; possibly TRBD1 for D (6 bases). This clonotype was obtained from a man between 18 and 29 years old in good health. Some clones in this sample may be carry-over from other donors' samples. In DNA form, the CDR3 reads TGTGCCAGCAGCTTAGGGGCAGGGGACACCGGGGAGCTGTTTTTT. Translating gives CASSLGAGDTGELFF.